These 17 T cell receptor beta chains share one sample of origin, sequenced in a study of cytotoxic CD8 clonotypes in ibrutinib-treated CLL. Assay used: immunoSEQ multiplex PCR; TCRdb lists only in-frame clones, some missing. This table has 110,000 to 150,000 clones, about 78% appearing once. This sample comprised PBMCs, obtained after 24 months of ibrutinib treatment. These receptors came from a human donor with chronic lymphocytic leukemia.

The chain has TRBV7-3 and TRBJ2-7; unclear D gene. Germline assignment: CDR1 SGHTA and CDR2 FQGTGA. The V end lost 2 bases, the J end lost 7 bases, and 12 bases lay between the germline ends. The CDR3 loop spans 13 amino acids. The CDR3 DNA sequence: TGTGCCAGCAGCTTATCAGCCTCTAGGGAGCAGTACTTC. Translated, it gives CASSLSASREQYF.

This clone was seen just once. This chain joins TRBV28 and TRBJ1-2, with 8 bases aligning to TRBD1. The V and J ends lost 7 bases and 2 bases, in that order; junction bases with no gene match: 12. The germline CDR1 and CDR2 sequences are MDHEN and SYDVKM. The CDR3 length is 16 residues. As DNA, the CDR3 is TGTGCCAGCACCCTGGGAAGGGACAGGACCAACTATGGCTACACCTTC. Translation gives CASTLGRDRTNYGYTF.

The rearrangement links TRBV7-2 to TRBJ2-2, with D perhaps TRBD1 (5 bases). The CDR3 sequence is 15 residues long. V lost 1 base, J lost 4 bases, and 10 bases lay in between. CDR1 is SGHTA, CDR2 FQGNSA, per germline. The CDR3 sequence is CASSLVGPGTGELFF. CDR3 DNA sequence: TGTGCCAGCAGCTTAGTGGGGCCGGGCACCGGGGAGCTGTTTTTT.

The chain carries TRBV11-3 and TRBJ2-5; 9 nucleotides line up with TRBD2. Looked up from germline, CDR1 is SGHNT and CDR2 is YENEEA. J was trimmed by 3 bases and V by 5 bases; bases with no gene match: 7. CDR3 size: 15 residues. CDR3 sequence (DNA): TGTGCCAGCAGCCCGGGACTAGCCCCTGAAGAGACCCAGTACTTC. Encoded protein: CASSPGLAPEETQYF.

V and J are TRBV19 and TRBJ1-2, with D possibly TRBD1 on 6 matching bases. Trimming pared 5 bases from V and 4 bases from J, leaving 11 bases between. CDR3 length equals 13 residues. Germline V gene lookup returns CDR1 LNHDA and CDR2 SQIVND (reference sequence). The CDR3 region is CASSVRGGYGYTF. As DNA, the CDR3 is TGTGCCAGTAGTGTCAGGGGAGGCTATGGCTACACCTTC. The full variable domain, with the rest looked up from reference TRBV19 and TRBJ1-2, is DGGITQSPKYLFRKEGQNVTLSCEQNLNHDAMYWYRQDPGQGLRLIYYSQIVNDFQKGDIAEGYSVSREKKESFPLTVTSAQKNPTAFYLCASSVRGGYGYTFGSGTRLTVV.

The CDR3 region is CASSQGGLAGGGTDTQYF. The CDR3 region has the DNA TGCGCCAGCAGCCAAGGGGGACTAGCGGGGGGCGGCACAGATACGCAGTATTTT. V gene TRBV4-1 combines with J gene TRBJ2-3, with 15 bases fitting TRBD2. V shed 1 base and J 1 base; nucleotides not matched to a gene: 3. CDR1 is MGHRA and CDR2 is YSYEKL in the germline V gene. The CDR3 sequence is 18 residues long.

Only one count was recorded for this clone. The CDR3 sequence: CSVERGYDTEAFF. CDR3 nucleotides: TGCAGCGTTGAACGGGGTTACGACACTGAAGCTTTCTTT. The chain has TRBV29-1 and TRBJ1-1; D call uncertain. The V gene lost 2 bases and the J gene lost 3 bases, with 10 bases spanning the gap. CDR1 and CDR2 from the germline V gene are SQVTM and ANQGSEA. The CDR3 is 13 amino acids.

CDR3 sequence: CAISEGPLSGYTF. The CDR3 DNA is TGTGCCATCAGTGAGGGCCCCTTGAGTGGCTACACCTTC. The J gene is TRBJ1-2, the V gene TRBV10-3; D ambiguous. The V and J ends lost 2 bases and 7 bases respectively, with 11 bases between them. CDR1 and CDR2 from the germline V gene are ENHRY and SYGVKD. CDR3 size: 13 residues.

The chain couples TRBV19 to TRBJ1-1, with 7 bases identical to TRBD1. Trimming removed 6 bases from V and 4 bases from J; junction bases left unmatched: 11. The CDR3 spans 15 residues. Germline lookup yields CDR1 LNHDA and CDR2 SQIVND (reference sequence). CDR3: CASSSTGRGSTEAFF. The DNA of the CDR3 is TGTGCCAGTAGCTCGACAGGGAGGGGGAGCACTGAAGCTTTCTTT.

The chain joins TRBV11-3 to TRBJ2-7; 8 bases agree with TRBD1. There are 15 residues in the CDR3. Trimming at V came to 5 bases and at J to 3 bases, leaving 9 bases not matched to a gene. Germline assignment: CDR1 SGHNT and CDR2 YENEEA. DNA for the CDR3: TGTGCCAGCAGCCGGAGGACAGGGAGTAGCTACGAGCAGTACTTC. It is translated as CASSRRTGSSYEQYF.

With respect to this clone: Distinct nucleotide sequences in the sample also encode this CDR3. The chain is built from TRBV18 and TRBJ2-7; 7 positions match TRBD2. V gave up 3 bases and J gave up 1 base; unmatched junction bases: 3. Looked up from germline, CDR1 is KGHSH and CDR2 is LQKENI. CDR3 size: 14 residues. CDR3 coding DNA: TGTGCCAGCTCACCCCCTAGCGGTTCCTACGAGCAGTACTTC. As protein: CASSPPSGSYEQYF. The complete variable domain, with remaining parts taken from reference TRBV18 and TRBJ2-7, reads NAGVMQNPRHLVRRRGQEARLRCSPMKGHSHVYWYRQLPEEGLKFMVYLQKENIIDESGMPKERFSAEFPKEGPSILRIQQVVRGDSAAYFCASSPPSGSYEQYFGPGTRLTVT.

The chain recombines TRBV6-5 with TRBJ2-1; TRBD2 agrees at 9 bases. The CDR3 is 14 amino acids. V lost 5 bases, J lost 5 bases, and 4 bases stayed unmatched. The germline gives CDR1 MNHEY, CDR2 SVGAGI. The CDR3 DNA follows: TGTGCCAGCAGTCGGGCTAGCGGGGACAATGAGCAGTTCTTC. Protein: CASSRASGDNEQFF.

This clone was seen a few times. The V gene is TRBV6-5, the J gene TRBJ1-6, with no clear D. CDR3 length: 14 amino acids. The germline V and J ends were trimmed by 0 bases and 9 bases, with 9 bases remaining between them. Germline V lookup: CDR1 MNHEY, CDR2 SVGAGI. Here the CDR3 reads CASSYSGFLSPLHF. The CDR3 nucleotides read TGTGCCAGCAGTTACTCAGGGTTCCTTTCACCCCTCCACTTT.

This clone was picked up one time. V is TRBV2 and J is TRBJ2-5; TRBD1 aligns across 8 bases. The germline V gene has CDR1 SNHLY and CDR2 FYNNEI. The CDR3 loop spans 13 amino acids. Unmatched junction bases numbered 1, after V lost 5 bases and J lost 2 bases. CDR3 sequence: CASSWTGQETQYF. The CDR3 DNA reads TGTGCCAGCAGTTGGACAGGGCAAGAGACCCAGTACTTC.

This rearrangement joins TRBV30 to TRBJ2-2, with 7 bases matching TRBD1. Trimming cost V 5 bases and J 4 bases; bases outside gene matches: 13. CDR1 and CDR2 (germline): GTSNPN, SVGIG (reference sequence). This CDR3 spans 16 amino acids. The CDR3 DNA reads as TGTGCCTGGTCCGGGTGGACAGGCTCGGGCACCGGGGAGCTGTTTTTT. Its translation is CAWSGWTGSGTGELFF.

The V and J genes are TRBV6-5 and TRBJ1-6; a possible D gene is TRBD1 (6 bases). This CDR3 has 16 amino acids. With 2 bases removed from V and 5 bases from J, the gap between germline ends came to 13 bases. Germline V lookup: CDR1 MNHEY, CDR2 SVGAGI. The CDR3 bases are TGTGCCAGCAGTTACGATCTGGGGGCCCATAATTCACCCCTCCACTTT. Residues: CASSYDLGAHNSPLHF.

Only a few counts were recorded for this clone. The same CDR3 also results from other DNA sequences found in this sample. The chain couples TRBV5-4 to TRBJ2-3; no definite D call. CDR1 is SGHNT, CDR2 YYREEE, per germline (reference sequence). The length of the CDR3 is 13 residues. V was pared by 0 bases and J by 0 bases, with 2 bases between. The CDR3: CASSLGSTDTQYF. CDR3 nucleotides: TGTGCCAGCAGCTTGGGCAGCACAGATACGCAGTATTTT.